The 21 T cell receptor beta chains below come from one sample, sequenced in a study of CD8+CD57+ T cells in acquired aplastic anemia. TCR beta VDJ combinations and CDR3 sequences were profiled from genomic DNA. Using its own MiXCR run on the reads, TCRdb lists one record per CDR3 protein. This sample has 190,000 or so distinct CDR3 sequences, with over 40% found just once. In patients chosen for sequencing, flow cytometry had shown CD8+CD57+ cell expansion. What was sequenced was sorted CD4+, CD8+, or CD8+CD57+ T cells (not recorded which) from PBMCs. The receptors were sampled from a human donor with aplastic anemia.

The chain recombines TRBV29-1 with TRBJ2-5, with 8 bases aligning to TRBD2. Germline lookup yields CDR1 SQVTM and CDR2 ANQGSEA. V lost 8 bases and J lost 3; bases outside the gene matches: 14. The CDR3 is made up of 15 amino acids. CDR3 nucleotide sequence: TGCAGCAGTACCTCGGGGGGGCGGGCAGAAGAGACCCAGTACTTC. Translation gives CSSTSGGRAEETQYF.

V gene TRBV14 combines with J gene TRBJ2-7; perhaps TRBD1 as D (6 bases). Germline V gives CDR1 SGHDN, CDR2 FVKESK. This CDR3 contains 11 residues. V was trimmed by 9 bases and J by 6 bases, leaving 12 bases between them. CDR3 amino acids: CASSTGREQYF. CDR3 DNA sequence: TGTGCCAGTTCAACAGGGCGCGAGCAGTACTTC.

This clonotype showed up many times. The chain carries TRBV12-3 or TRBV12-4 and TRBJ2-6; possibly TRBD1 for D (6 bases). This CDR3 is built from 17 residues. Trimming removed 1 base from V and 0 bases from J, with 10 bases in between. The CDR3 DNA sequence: TGTGCCAGCAGTTTAGGACAGGCGAGCTCTGGGGCCAACGTCCTGACTTTC. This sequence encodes CASSLGQASSGANVLTF.

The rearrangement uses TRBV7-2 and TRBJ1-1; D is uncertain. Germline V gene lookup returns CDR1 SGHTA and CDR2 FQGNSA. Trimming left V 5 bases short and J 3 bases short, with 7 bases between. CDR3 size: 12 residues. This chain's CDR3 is CASSQVYTEAFF. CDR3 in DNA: TGTGCCAGCAGCCAGGTATACACTGAAGCTTTCTTT.

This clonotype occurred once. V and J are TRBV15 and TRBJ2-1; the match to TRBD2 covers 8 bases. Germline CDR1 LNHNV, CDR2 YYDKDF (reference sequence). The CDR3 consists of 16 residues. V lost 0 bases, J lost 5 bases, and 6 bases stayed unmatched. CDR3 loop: CATSRDQGTRNNEQFF. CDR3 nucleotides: TGTGCCACCAGCAGAGATCAAGGGACTAGAAACAATGAGCAGTTCTTC.

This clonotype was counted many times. The CDR3 DNA reads as TGCAGTGCACTGACGGGTGGTTTAGGGACCCAGTACTTC. Translation gives CSALTGGLGTQYF. V and J are TRBV20-1 and TRBJ2-5; no clear D gene. CDR1 is DFQATT and CDR2 is SNEGSKA in the germline V gene (reference sequence). V shed 6 bases and J shed 7 bases, with 18 bases lying between them. The CDR3 runs 13 residues.

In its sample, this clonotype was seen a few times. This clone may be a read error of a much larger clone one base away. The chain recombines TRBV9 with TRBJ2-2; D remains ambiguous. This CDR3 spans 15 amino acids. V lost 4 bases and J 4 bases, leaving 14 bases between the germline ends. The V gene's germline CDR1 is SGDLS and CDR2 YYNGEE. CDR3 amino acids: CASSFRGWATGELFF. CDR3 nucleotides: TGTGCCAGCAGCTTCCGTGGGTGGGCCACCGGGGAGCTGTTTTTT.

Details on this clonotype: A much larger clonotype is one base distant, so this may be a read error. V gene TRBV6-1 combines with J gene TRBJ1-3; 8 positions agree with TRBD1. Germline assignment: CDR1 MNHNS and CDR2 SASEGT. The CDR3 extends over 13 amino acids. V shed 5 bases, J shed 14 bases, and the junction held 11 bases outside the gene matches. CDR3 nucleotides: TGTGCCAGCAGTCTTAAGGGACAGGACCTATTATATTTT. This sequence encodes CASSLKGQDLLYF.

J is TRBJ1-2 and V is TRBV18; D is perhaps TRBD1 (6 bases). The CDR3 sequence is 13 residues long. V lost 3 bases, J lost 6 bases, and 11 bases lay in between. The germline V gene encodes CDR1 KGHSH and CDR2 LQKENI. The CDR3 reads CASSPGALDGYTF. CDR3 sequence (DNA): TGTGCCAGCTCACCGGGGGCTCTTGATGGCTACACCTTC.

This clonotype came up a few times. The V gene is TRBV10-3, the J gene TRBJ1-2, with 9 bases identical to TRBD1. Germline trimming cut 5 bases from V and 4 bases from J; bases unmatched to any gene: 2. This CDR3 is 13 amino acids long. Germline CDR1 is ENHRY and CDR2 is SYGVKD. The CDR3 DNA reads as TGTGCCATCAGTACAGGGGGCTCCTATGGCTACACCTTC. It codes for CAISTGGSYGYTF.

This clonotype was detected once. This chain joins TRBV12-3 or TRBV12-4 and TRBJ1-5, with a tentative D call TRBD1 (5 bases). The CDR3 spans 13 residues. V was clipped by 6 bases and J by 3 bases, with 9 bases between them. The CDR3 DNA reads TGTGCCAGCAGCCGACAGTTCAATCAGCCCCAGCATTTT. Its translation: CASSRQFNQPQHF.

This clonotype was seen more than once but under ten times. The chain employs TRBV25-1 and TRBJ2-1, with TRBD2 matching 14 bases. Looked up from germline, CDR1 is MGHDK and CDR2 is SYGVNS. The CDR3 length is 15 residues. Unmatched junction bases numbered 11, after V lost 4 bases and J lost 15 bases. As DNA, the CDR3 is TGTGCCAGCAGTGGGGGACTAGCGGGAGTTGAGAAACCGTTCTTC. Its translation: CASSGGLAGVEKPFF.

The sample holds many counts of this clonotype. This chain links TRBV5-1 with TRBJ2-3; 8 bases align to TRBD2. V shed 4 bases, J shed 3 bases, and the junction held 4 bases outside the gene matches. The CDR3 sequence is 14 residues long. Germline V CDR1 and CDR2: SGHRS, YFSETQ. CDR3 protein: CASSLSGKTDTQYF. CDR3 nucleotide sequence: TGCGCCAGCAGCCTTAGCGGGAAAACAGATACGCAGTATTTT.

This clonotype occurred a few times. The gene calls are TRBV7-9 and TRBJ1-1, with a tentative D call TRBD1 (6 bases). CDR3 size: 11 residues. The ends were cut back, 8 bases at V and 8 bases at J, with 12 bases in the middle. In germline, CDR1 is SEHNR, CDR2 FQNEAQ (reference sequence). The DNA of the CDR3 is TGTGCCAGCCGTTCCGGGACAGAAGCTTTCTTT. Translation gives CASRSGTEAFF.

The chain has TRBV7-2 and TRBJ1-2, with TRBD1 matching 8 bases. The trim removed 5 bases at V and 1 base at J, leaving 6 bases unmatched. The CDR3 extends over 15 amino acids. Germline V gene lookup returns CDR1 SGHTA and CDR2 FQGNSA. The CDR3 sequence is CASSEFGQGNYGYTF. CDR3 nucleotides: TGTGCCAGCAGCGAATTCGGACAGGGTAACTATGGCTACACCTTC.

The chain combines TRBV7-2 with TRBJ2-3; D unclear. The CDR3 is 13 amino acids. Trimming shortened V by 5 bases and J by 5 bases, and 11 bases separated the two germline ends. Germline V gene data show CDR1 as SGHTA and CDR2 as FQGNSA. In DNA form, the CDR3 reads TGTGCCAGCAGCCCTAAACGGGTAGATACGCAGTATTTT. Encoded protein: CASSPKRVDTQYF.

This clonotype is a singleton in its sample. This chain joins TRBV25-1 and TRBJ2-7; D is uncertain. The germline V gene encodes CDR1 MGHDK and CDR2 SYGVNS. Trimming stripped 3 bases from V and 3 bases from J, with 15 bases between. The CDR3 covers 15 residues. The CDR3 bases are TGTGCCAGCAGTGATTACCGGATAGTATTCTACGAGCAGTACTTC. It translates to CASSDYRIVFYEQYF.

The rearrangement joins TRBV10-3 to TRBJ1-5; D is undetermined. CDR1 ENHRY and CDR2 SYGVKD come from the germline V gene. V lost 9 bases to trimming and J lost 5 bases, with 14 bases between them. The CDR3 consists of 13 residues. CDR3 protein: CAMHCPGDQPQHF. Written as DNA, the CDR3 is TGTGCCATGCATTGCCCGGGAGATCAGCCCCAGCATTTT.

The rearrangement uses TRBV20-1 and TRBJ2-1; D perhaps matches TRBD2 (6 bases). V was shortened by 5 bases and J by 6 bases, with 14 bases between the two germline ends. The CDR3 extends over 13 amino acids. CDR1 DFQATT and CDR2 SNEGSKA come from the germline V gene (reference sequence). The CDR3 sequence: CSALRLVGNEQFF. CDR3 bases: TGCAGTGCTCTCCGACTAGTGGGCAATGAGCAGTTCTTC.

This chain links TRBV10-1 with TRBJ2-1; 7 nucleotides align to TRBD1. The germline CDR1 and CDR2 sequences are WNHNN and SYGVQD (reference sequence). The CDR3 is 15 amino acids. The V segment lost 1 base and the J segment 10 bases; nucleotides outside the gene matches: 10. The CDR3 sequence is CASSEYVGQATEQFF. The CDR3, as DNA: TGCGCCAGCAGTGAGTATGTAGGACAGGCTACGGAGCAGTTCTTC.

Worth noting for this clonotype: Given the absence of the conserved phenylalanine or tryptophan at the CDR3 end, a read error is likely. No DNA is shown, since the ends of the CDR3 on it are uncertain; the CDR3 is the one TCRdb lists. CDR3 amino acids: CAIGRLALGSSY. The rearrangement joins TRBV10-3 to TRBJ1-2. Germline V CDR1 and CDR2: ENHRY, SYGVKD. With termini counted, the CDR3 has 12 amino acids.